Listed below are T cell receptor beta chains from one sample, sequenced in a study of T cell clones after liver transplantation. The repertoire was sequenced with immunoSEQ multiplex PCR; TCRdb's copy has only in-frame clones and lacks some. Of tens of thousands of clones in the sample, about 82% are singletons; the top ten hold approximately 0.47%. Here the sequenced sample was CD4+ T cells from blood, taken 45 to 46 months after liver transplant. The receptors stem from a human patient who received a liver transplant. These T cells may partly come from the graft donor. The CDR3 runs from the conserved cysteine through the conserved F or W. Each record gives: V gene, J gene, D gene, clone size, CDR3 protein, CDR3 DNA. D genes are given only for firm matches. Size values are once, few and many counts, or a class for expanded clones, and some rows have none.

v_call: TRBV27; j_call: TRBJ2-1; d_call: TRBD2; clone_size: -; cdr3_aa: CASSPEPGLAGVATYNEQFF; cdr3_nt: TGTGCCAGCAGTCCGGAACCGGGACTAGCGGGAGTTGCGACCTACAATGAGCAGTTCTTC
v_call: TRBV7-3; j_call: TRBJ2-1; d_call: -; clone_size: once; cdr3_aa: CASSRDTYNEQFF; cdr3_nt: TGTGCCAGCAGCCGGGACACCTACAATGAGCAGTTCTTC
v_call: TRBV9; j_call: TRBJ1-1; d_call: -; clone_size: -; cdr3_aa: CASSVTPLTGNTEAFF; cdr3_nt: TGTGCCAGCAGCGTCACCCCCCTGACAGGGAACACTGAAGCTTTCTTT
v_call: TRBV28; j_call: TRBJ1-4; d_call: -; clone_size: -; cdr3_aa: CASQLTGTAEKLFF; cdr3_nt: TGTGCCAGCCAACTGACCGGGACGGCGGAAAAACTGTTTTTT
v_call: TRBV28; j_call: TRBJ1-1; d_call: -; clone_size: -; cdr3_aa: CASSYNNRAFF; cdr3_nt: TGTGCCAGCAGTTATAACAATCGGGCTTTCTTT
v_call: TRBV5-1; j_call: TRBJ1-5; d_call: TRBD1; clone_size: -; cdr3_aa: CASSSTGGDQPQHF; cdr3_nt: TGCGCCAGCAGCAGTACAGGGGGCGATCAGCCCCAGCATTTT
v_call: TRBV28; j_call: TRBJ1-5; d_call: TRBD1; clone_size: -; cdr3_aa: CASSLRGQGQEYWQPQHF; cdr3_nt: TGTGCCAGCAGTTTACGTGGGCAGGGACAGGAGTATTGGCAGCCCCAGCATTTT
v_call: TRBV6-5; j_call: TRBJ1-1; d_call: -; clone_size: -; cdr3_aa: CASSWSNRRTEAFF; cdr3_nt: TGTGCCAGCAGTTGGAGCAACCGGCGGACTGAAGCTTTCTTT
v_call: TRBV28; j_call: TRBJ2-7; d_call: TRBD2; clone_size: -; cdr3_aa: CASRVALAGLAGNYYEQYF; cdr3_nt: TGTGCCAGCAGAGTCGCGCTGGCGGGACTAGCGGGCAATTACTACGAGCAGTACTTC
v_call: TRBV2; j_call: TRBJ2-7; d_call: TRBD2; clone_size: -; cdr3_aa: CAGRTSGYEQYF; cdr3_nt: TGTGCCGGACGGACTAGCGGCTACGAGCAGTACTTC
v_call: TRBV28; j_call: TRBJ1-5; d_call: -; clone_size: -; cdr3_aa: CASSPQWGRFQPQHF; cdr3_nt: TGTGCCAGCAGTCCCCAGTGGGGAAGGTTCCAGCCCCAGCATTTT
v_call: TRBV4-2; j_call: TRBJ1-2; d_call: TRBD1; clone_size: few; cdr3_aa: CASRFQGDYTF; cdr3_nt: TGTGCCAGCAGGTTTCAGGGGGACTACACCTTC
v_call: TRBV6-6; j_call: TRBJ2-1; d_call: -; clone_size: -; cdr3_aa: CASSYSAVYNEQFF; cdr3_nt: TGTGCCAGCAGTTACTCCGCGGTCTACAATGAGCAGTTCTTC
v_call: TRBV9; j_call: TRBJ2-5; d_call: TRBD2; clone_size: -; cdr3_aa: CASNPGLTLETQYF; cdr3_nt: TGTGCCAGCAATCCGGGACTAACGTTAGAGACCCAGTACTTC
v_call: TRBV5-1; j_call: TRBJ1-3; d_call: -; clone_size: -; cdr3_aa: CASSLGAAGTGNTIYF; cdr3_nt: TGCGCCAGCAGCCTCGGCGCGGCAGGGACTGGAAACACCATATATTTT
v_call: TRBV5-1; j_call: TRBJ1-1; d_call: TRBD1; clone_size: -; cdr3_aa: CASSWQGVRNTEAFF; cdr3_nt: TGTGCCAGCAGCTGGCAGGGGGTGAGGAACACTGAAGCTTTCTTT
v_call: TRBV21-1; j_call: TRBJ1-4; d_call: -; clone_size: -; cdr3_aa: CASSPGHINEKLFF; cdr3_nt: TGTGCCAGCAGTCCGGGACACATTAATGAAAAACTGTTTTTT
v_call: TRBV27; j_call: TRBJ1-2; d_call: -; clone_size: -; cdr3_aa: CASSYKGGNYGYTF; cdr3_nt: TGTGCCAGCAGTTATAAGGGGGGTAACTATGGCTACACCTTC
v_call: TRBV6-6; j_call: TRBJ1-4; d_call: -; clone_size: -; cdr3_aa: CASRPDFGVGEKLFF; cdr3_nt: TGTGCCAGCAGACCCGACTTCGGAGTCGGGGAAAAACTGTTTTTT
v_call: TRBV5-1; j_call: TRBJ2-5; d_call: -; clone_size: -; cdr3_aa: CASRPSPTLRRATETQYF; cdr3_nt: TGCGCCAGCCGACCCTCCCCGACTTTGAGGAGGGCGACGGAGACCCAGTACTTC
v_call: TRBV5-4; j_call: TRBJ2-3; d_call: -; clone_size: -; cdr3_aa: CASSSGTAGGTDTQYF; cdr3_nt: TGTGCCAGCAGTTCTGGGACTGCCGGCGGCACAGATACGCAGTATTTT
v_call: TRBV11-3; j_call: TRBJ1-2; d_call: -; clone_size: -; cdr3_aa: CASSTWRTTNYGYTF; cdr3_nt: TGTGCCAGCAGCACCTGGAGGACAACCAACTATGGCTACACCTTC
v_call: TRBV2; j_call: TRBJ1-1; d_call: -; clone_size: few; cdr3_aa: CASRYTEAFF; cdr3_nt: TGTGCCAGCAGATACACTGAAGCTTTCTTT